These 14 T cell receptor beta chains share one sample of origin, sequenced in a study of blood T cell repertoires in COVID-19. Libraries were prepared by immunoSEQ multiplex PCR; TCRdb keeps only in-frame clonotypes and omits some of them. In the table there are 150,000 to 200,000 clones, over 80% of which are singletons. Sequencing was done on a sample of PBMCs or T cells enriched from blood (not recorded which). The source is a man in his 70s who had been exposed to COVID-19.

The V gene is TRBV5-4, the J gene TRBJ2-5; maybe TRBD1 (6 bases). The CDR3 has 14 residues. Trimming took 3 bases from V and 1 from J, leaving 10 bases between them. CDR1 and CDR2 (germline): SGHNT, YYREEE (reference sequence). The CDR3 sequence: CASSSGTFQETQYF. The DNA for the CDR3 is TGTGCCAGCAGCTCGGGGACATTCCAAGAGACCCAGTACTTC. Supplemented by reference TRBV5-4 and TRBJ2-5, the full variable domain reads ETGVTQSPTHLIKTRGQQVTLRCSSQSGHNTVSWYQQALGQGPQFIFQYYREEENGRGNFPPRFSGLQFPNYSSELNVNALELDDSALYLCASSSGTFQETQYFGPGTRLLVL.

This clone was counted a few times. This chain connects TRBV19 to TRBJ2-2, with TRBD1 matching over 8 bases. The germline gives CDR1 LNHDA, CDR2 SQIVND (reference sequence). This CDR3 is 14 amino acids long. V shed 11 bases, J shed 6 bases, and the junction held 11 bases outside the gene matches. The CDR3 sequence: CARSWTGRPGELFF. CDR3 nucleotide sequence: TGTGCCCGATCTTGGACAGGGAGGCCCGGGGAGCTGTTTTTT.

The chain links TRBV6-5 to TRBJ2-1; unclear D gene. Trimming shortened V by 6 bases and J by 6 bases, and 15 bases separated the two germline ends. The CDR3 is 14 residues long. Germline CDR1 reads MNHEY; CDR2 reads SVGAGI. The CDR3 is CASRSMFSSNEQFF. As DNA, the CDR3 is TGTGCCAGCAGATCAATGTTCTCGAGCAATGAGCAGTTCTTC.

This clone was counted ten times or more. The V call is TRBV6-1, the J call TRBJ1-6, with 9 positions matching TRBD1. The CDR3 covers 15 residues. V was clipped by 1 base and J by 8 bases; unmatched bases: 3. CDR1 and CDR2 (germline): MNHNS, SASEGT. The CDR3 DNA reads TGTGCCAGCAGTGAAGGGGACAGGGACCATTCACCCCTCCACTTT. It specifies CASSEGDRDHSPLHF.

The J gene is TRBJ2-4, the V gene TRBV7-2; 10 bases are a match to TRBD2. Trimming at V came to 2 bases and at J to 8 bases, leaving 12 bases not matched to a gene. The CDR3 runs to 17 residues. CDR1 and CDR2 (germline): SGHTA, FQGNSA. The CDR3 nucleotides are TGTGCCAGCAGCTTAAGATCCAGCGGGAGGGCCGGAGACATTCAGTACTTC. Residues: CASSLRSSGRAGDIQYF.

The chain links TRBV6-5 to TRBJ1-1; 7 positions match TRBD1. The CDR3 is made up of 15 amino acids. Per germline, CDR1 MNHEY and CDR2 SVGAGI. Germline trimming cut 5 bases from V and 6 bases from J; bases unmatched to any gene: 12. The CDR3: CASSRTYRGGSEAFF. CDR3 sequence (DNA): TGTGCCAGCAGTCGAACCTACAGGGGTGGGTCTGAAGCTTTCTTT.

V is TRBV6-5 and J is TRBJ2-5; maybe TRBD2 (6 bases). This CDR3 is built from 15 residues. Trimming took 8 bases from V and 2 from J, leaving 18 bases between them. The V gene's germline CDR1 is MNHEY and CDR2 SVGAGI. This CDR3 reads CASHSSGTPQETQYF. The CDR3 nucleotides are TGTGCCAGCCACAGCTCCGGGACTCCTCAAGAGACCCAGTACTTC.

CDR3 loop: CASSPELGNTEAFF. CDR3 nucleotides: TGTGCCAGCAGCCCGGAGTTGGGGAACACTGAAGCTTTCTTT. The gene calls are TRBV7-9 and TRBJ1-1, with D uncertain. V dropped 5 bases and J dropped 1 base, with 11 bases sitting between them. Per germline, CDR1 SEHNR and CDR2 FQNEAQ (reference sequence). The length of the CDR3 is 14 residues.

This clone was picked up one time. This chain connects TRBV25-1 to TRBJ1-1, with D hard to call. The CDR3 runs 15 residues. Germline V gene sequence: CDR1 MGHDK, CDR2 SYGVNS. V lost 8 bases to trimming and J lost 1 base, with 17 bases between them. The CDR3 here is CASLPSTTRNTEAFF. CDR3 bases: TGTGCCAGCCTCCCCAGCACTACGAGGAACACTGAAGCTTTCTTT. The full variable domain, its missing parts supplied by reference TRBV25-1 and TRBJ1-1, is EADIYQTPRYLVIGTGKKITLECSQTMGHDKMYWYQQDPGMELHLIHYSYGVNSTEKGDLSSESTVSRIRTEHFPLTLESARPSHTSQYLCASLPSTTRNTEAFFGQGTRLTVV.

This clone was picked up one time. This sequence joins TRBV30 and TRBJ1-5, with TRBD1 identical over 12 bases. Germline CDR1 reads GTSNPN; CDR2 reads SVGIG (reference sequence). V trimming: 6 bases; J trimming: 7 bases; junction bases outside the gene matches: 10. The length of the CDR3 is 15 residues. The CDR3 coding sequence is TGTGCCTGTCGGGACAGGGGGCTTGTCGGACAGCCCCAGCATTTT. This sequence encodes CACRDRGLVGQPQHF.

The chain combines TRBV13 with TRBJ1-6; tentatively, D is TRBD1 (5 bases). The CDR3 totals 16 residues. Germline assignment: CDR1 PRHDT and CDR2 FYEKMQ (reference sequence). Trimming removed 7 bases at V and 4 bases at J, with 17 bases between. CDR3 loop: CASTLTQGGYNSPLHF. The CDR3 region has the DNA TGTGCCAGCACCCTAACCCAGGGAGGGTATAATTCACCCCTCCACTTT.

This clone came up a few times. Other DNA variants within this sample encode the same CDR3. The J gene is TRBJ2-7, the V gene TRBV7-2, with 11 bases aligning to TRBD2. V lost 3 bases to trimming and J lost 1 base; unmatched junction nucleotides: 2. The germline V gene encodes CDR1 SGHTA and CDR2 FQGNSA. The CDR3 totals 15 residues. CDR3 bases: TGTGCCAGCAGCTTGGGACTAGCGGTTTCCTACGAGCAGTACTTC. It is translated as CASSLGLAVSYEQYF.

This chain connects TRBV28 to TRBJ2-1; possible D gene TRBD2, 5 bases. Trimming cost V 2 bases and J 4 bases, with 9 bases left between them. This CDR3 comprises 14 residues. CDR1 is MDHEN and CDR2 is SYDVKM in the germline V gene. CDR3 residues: CASSLSGPYNEQFF. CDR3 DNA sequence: TGTGCCAGCAGTTTAAGCGGACCTTACAATGAGCAGTTCTTC.

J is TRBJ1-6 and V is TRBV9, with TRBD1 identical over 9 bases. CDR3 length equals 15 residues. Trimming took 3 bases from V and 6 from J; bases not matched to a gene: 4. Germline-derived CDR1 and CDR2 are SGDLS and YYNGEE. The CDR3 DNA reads TGTGCCAGCAGCGCCCAACAGGGGGCTAATTCACCCCTCCACTTT. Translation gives CASSAQQGANSPLHF.